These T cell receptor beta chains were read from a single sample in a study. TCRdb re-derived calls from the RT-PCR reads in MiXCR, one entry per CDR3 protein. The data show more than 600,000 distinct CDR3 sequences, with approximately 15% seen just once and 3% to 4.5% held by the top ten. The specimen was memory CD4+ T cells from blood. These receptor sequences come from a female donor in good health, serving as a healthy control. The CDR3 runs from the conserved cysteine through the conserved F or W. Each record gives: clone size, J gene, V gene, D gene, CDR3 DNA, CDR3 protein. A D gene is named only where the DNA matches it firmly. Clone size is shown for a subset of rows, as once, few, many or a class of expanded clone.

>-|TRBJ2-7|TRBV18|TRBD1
TGTGCCAGCTCACAGAGGACAGGGGTGAACGAGCAGTACTTC
CASSQRTGVNEQYF
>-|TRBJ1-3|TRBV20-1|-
TGCAGTGCACAGGTGGGACTCAGTGGAAACACCATATATTTT
CSAQVGLSGNTIYF
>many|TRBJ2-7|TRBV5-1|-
TGCGCCAGCAGCTTGGGTCACGGCGGCACCTACGAGCAGTACTTC
CASSLGHGGTYEQYF
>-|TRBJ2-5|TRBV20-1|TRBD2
TGCAGTGCTAGAAGCGGGGGGCCGGGGGAGACCCAGTACTTC
CSARSGGPGETQYF
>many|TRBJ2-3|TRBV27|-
TGTGCCAGCAGTTTACGGTTAGCCGTCCCTGATACGCAGTATTTT
CASSLRLAVPDTQYF
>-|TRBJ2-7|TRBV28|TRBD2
TGTGCCAGCAGTCCCTCTAGCGGTTATACCTACGAGCAGTACTTC
CASSPSSGYTYEQYF
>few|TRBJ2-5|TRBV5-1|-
TGCGCCAGCAGCATTGGCCGGGGGGCAGAGACCCAGTACTTC
CASSIGRGAETQYF
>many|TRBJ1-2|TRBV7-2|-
TGTGCCAGCAGCTCGGTTGCGACCGCTAACTATGGCTACACCTTC
CASSSVATANYGYTF
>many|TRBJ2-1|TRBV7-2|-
TGTGCCAGCAGCCGACAGCAGCTACCGAATGAGCAGTTCTTC
CASSRQQLPNEQFF
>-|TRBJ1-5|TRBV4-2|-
TGTGCCAGCAGCCAAGTGGGAGACAGGATCAATCAGCCCCAGCATTTT
CASSQVGDRINQPQHF
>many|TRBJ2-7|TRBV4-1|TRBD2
TGCGCCAGCAGCCAAGATTATGCGACATCCGTGGGCGGGGGGCAGTACTTC
CASSQDYATSVGGGQYF
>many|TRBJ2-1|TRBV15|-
TGTGCCACCAGCAGAACCAGGACAGATTACAATGAGCAGTTCTTC
CATSRTRTDYNEQFF
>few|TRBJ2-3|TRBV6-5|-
TGTGCCAGCATGAAGGGCCCGCCTAACACAGATACGCAGTATTTT
CASMKGPPNTDTQYF
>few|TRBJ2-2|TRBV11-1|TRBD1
TGTGCCAGCAGCTCGGGACAGTCCGGGGAGCTGTTTTTT
CASSSGQSGELFF
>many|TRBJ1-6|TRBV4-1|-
TGCGCCAGCAGCCAAAATAACGGGAATTCACCCCTCCACTTT
CASSQNNGNSPLHF
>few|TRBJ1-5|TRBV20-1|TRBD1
TGCAGTGCTAGAGATACGAGGGGGCCGGGCAATCAGCCCCAGCATTTT
CSARDTRGPGNQPQHF
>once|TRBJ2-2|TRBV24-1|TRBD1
TGTGCCACCATGACCAGACCGGGACAGGGGGTTTCCGGGGAGCTGATTTTT
CATMTRPGQGVSGELIF
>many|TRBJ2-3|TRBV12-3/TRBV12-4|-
TGTGCCAGCAGTTTAAGGGTCGGAGCAGATACGCAGTATTTT
CASSLRVGADTQYF
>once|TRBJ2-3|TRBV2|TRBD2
TGTGCCAGCATTGAAGGGACTAGAACAGATACGCAGTATTTT
CASIEGTRTDTQYF
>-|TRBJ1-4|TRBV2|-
TGTGCCAGCGCCCCGGAAACTAATGAAAAACTGTTTTTT
CASAPETNEKLFF
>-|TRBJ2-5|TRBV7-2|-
TGTGCCAGCAGCTTAGGGAGGGATGAGTCTCAGTACTTC
CASSLGRDESQYF
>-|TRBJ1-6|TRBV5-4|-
TGTGCCAGCAGCTTGGGGGGCGGAGGAGTTAATTCACCCCTCCACTTT
CASSLGGGGVNSPLHF
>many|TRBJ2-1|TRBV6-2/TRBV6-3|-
TGTGCCAGTGGGGGTAGGACAGCTGGCTCCTACAATGAGCAGTTCTTC
CASGGRTAGSYNEQFF
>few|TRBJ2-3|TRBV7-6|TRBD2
TGTGCCAGCAGCCCGAGAGGCCTAGCGGGGGGGATTTCTAGCACAGATACGCAGTATTTT
CASSPRGLAGGISSTDTQYF
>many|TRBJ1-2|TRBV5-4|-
TGTGCCAGCAGCCAACCTGGGGGAGCTAACTATGGCTACACCTTC
CASSQPGGANYGYTF
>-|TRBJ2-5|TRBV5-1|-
TGCGCCAGCAGCTTGGTATCCACGCAAGAGACCCAGTACTTC
CASSLVSTQETQYF
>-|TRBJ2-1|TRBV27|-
TGTGCCAGCTCCGTCCAAACCTCATACAATGAGCAGTTCTTC
CASSVQTSYNEQFF
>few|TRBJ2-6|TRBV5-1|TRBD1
TGCGCCAGCAGCTCCGGGACAGGGTCCTCTGGGGCCAACGTCCTGACTTTC
CASSSGTGSSGANVLTF
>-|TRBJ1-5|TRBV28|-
TGTGCCAGCAGTTCCCTCAACCAGGGACCCGATCAGCCCCAGCATTTT
CASSSLNQGPDQPQHF
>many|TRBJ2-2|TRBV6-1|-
TGTGCCAGCAGTGATTTGGCGGCGAACACCGGGGAGCTGTTTTTT
CASSDLAANTGELFF
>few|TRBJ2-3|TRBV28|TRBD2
TGTGCCAGCAGTTTCGGACTAGCGGGACCCACAGATACGCAGTATTTT
CASSFGLAGPTDTQYF
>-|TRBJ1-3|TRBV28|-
TGTGCCAGCAGTTTAACCCACGGGGCGCCGACTGGAAACACCATATATTTT
CASSLTHGAPTGNTIYF
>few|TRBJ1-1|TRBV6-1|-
TGTGCCTCCGGCGGGTTGTTAGGTGAAGCTTTCTTT
CASGGLLGEAFF